A single sample is the source of the 15 T cell receptor beta chains below, sequenced in a study of cytomegalovirus exposure and HLA in healthy donors. It was with 60 Vbeta and 13 Jbeta primers that the PCR ran. Using immunoSEQ multiplex PCR, the repertoire was profiled, and TCRdb retains in-frame clones only, with some absent. The profile shows some 140,000 clones, roughly four fifths of them singletons. What was sequenced was PBMCs. These receptors came from a woman between 40 and 55 years old in good health and CMV-seronegative.

For the CDR3, the DNA is TGTGCCAGCAGCCAAGGGAGGTCCGCGGGGACCACAGATACGCAGTATTTT. Translated, it gives CASSQGRSAGTTDTQYF. This chain links TRBV4-2 with TRBJ2-3, with D possibly matching TRBD2 (6 bases). Trimming cost V 1 base and J 2 bases, with 16 bases left between them. The CDR3 runs to 17 residues. Germline values: CDR1 LGHNA, CDR2 YNFKEQ.

This clone occurred once. The V and J genes are TRBV27 and TRBJ2-2; TRBD1 agrees at 8 bases. The CDR3 consists of 15 residues. The germline CDR1 and CDR2 sequences are MNHEY and SMNVEV (reference sequence). The V gene end was trimmed by 2 bases and the J gene end by 3 bases; junction bases not matched to a gene: 2. The CDR3 protein is CASSLGTGYTGELFF. The CDR3 nucleotides are TGTGCCAGCAGTTTAGGGACAGGATACACCGGGGAGCTGTTTTTT.

Only a few counts were recorded for this clone. The gene calls are TRBV7-3 and TRBJ2-3, with 7 bases fitting TRBD1. V lost 5 bases and J lost 0; bases outside the gene matches: 5. The CDR3 consists of 15 residues. In germline, CDR1 is SGHTA, CDR2 FQGTGA. CDR3: CASSAGTASTDTQYF. CDR3 nucleotide sequence: TGTGCCAGCAGCGCCGGGACAGCTAGCACAGATACGCAGTATTTT.

This clone was seen a handful of times. The V call is TRBV4-2, the J call TRBJ2-3, with 7 bases fitting TRBD2. With V trimmed by 4 bases and J by 2 bases, 9 bases remained unmatched. Germline CDR1 LGHNA, CDR2 YNFKEQ. The length of the CDR3 is 16 residues. The CDR3: CASSPEYGGITDTQYF. DNA for the CDR3: TGTGCCAGCAGCCCCGAATACGGGGGGATCACAGATACGCAGTATTTT.

Regarding this clone: Distinct nucleotide sequences in the sample also encode this CDR3. The chain combines TRBV5-1 with TRBJ2-5; 8 bases are shared with TRBD1. CDR1 SGHRS and CDR2 YFSETQ come from the germline V gene. V shed 4 bases and J 2 bases; nucleotides not matched to a gene: 4. The length of the CDR3 is 14 residues. The CDR3 here is CASSPGTGQETQYF. The CDR3 nucleotides are TGCGCCAGCAGCCCCGGGACAGGACAAGAGACCCAGTACTTC.

A few counts support this clone. The J gene is TRBJ1-5, the V gene TRBV18; D is undetermined. This CDR3 is 12 amino acids long. Trimming left V 1 base short and J 5 bases short, with 3 bases between. Per germline, CDR1 KGHSH and CDR2 LQKENI. The CDR3 DNA reads as TGTGCCAGCTCACCACGAGATCAGCCCCAGCATTTT. As protein: CASSPRDQPQHF.

The rearrangement joins TRBV4-2 to TRBJ2-1; possible D gene TRBD2, 5 bases. Trimming cost V 2 bases and J 0 bases, with 17 bases left between them. Germline CDR1 and CDR2: LGHNA and YNFKEQ. The CDR3 spans 18 residues. CDR3 nucleotide sequence: TGTGCCAGCAGCCAACCTCTCGGTCCGGGGAGCTCCTACAATGAGCAGTTCTTC. Amino acids: CASSQPLGPGSSYNEQFF.

This clone was detected a few times. The CDR3 nucleotides read TGTGCCAGCAGTTATGGCGGGGGGGCCCTCTACAATGAGCAGTTCTTC. The encoded protein is CASSYGGGALYNEQFF. This chain connects TRBV6-5 to TRBJ2-1, with TRBD2 matching 9 bases. Per germline, CDR1 MNHEY and CDR2 SVGAGI. V lost 3 bases to trimming and J lost 3 bases; unmatched junction nucleotides: 6. This CDR3 is 16 amino acids long.

The chain combines TRBV20-1 with TRBJ2-3, with 7 bases aligning to TRBD1. The germline CDR1 and CDR2 sequences are DFQATT and SNEGSKA (reference sequence). CDR3 length: 11 residues. V dropped 5 bases and J dropped 11; count of bases not matched to a gene: 7. DNA for the CDR3: TGCAGTGCTTTAACCGGGACAGTGCAGTATTTT. Protein product: CSALTGTVQYF.

The chain recombines TRBV5-6 with TRBJ1-5; D is perhaps TRBD1 (6 bases). V was shortened by 3 bases and J by 5 bases, with 15 bases between the two germline ends. The CDR3 runs to 15 residues. Germline V gene sequence: CDR1 SGHDT, CDR2 YYEEEE. The CDR3 sequence is CASSSGQTEHQPQHF. The CDR3 DNA reads as TGTGCCAGCAGCTCCGGACAGACCGAGCATCAGCCCCAGCATTTT.

The J gene is TRBJ2-1, the V gene TRBV27; 15 positions agree with TRBD2. This CDR3 spans 21 amino acids. Germline assignment: CDR1 MNHEY and CDR2 SMNVEV (reference sequence). V was pared by 4 bases and J by 6 bases, with 19 bases of the junction left unmatched. The DNA for the CDR3 is TGTGCCAGCAGTTCTACTCCTCCGGGACTAGCGGGGGGCCGGGGGGGCAATGAGCAGTTCTTC. As protein: CASSSTPPGLAGGRGGNEQFF.

The genes are TRBV2 and TRBJ1-2, with D hard to call. Germline V gene lookup returns CDR1 SNHLY and CDR2 FYNNEI. V was cut by 2 bases and J by 8 bases, with 18 bases left in between. This CDR3 region has 15 residues. The CDR3 coding sequence is TGTGCCAGCAGTGAATTCGAGGGCCCCGTCGGAGGCTACACCTTC. This encodes CASSEFEGPVGGYTF.

V gene TRBV15 combines with J gene TRBJ2-5, with D perhaps TRBD1 (5 bases). The germline V gene has CDR1 LNHNV and CDR2 YYDKDF (reference sequence). The CDR3 extends over 15 amino acids. V was pared by 0 bases and J by 7 bases, with 15 bases between. CDR3 loop: CATSRDPVRAGTQYF. Written as DNA, the CDR3 is TGTGCCACCAGCAGAGACCCCGTCAGGGCTGGGACCCAGTACTTC.

The rearrangement joins TRBV28 to TRBJ1-2; TRBD1 is a possible D gene (5 bases). Trimming removed 4 bases from V and 2 bases from J, with 14 bases in between. CDR1 and CDR2 from the germline V gene are MDHEN and SYDVKM. This CDR3 spans 15 amino acids. The CDR3 sequence is CASSSPGEGNYGYTF. The CDR3 DNA sequence: TGTGCCAGCAGTTCCCCGGGGGAGGGGAACTATGGCTACACCTTC.

This chain joins TRBV4-3 and TRBJ2-1; 10 nucleotides agree with TRBD2. This CDR3 contains 17 residues. Germline V gives CDR1 LGHNA, CDR2 YSLEER. V gave up 0 bases and J gave up 5 bases; unmatched junction bases: 7. The CDR3 is CASSQDGGSGGDNEQFF. In DNA form, the CDR3 reads TGCGCCAGCAGCCAAGACGGGGGGAGCGGGGGGGACAATGAGCAGTTCTTC.